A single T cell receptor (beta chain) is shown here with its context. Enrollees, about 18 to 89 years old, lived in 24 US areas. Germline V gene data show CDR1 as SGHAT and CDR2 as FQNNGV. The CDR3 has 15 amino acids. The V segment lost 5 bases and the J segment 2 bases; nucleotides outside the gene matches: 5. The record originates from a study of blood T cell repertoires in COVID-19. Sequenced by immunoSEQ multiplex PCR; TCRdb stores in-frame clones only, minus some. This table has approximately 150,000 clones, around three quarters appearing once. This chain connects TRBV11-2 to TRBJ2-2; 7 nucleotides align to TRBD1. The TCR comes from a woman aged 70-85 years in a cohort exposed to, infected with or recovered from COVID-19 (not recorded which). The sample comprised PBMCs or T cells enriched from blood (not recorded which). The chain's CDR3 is CASSARQGNTGELFF. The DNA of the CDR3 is TGTGCCAGCAGCGCCCGACAGGGTAACACCGGGGAGCTGTTTTTT.